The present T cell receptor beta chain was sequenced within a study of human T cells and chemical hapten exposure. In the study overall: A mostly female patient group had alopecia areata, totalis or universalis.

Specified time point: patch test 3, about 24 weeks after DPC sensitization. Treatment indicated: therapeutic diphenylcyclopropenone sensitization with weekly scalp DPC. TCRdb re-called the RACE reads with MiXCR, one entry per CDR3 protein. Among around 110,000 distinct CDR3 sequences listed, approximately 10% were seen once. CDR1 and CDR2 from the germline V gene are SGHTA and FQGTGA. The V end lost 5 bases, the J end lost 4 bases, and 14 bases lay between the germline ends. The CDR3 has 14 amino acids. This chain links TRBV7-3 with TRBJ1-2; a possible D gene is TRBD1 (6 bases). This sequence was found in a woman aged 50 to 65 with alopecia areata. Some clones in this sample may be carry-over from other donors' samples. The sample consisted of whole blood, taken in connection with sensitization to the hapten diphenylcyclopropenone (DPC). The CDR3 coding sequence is TGTGCCAGCAGCGAAGGGGGTCCGGGCTATGGCTACACCTTC. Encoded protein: CASSEGGPGYGYTF.